These T cell receptor beta chains were read from a single sample in a study of identical twins. TCRdb used MiXCR to reprocess the 5' RACE reads, holding one entry per CDR3 protein. The table has approximately 500,000 distinct CDR3 sequences, 20% to 25% seen once. These data also featured in a second study, about T cells expressing NK-cell markers.

The source material was CD4+ T cells sorted from blood. These receptors were collected from a woman between 18 and 29 years old in good health. Each CDR3 is given with its conserved first and last residue. Each record gives: V gene, clone size, D gene, J gene, CDR3 protein, CDR3 DNA. A D gene is named only where the DNA matches it firmly. Part of the rows lack a size; the others show once, few, many or a class for expanded clones.

>TRBV3-1|once|-|TRBJ2-7
CASSLGWGSLYEQYF
TGTGCCAGCAGCCTTGGTTGGGGTTCTTTGTACGAGCAGTACTTC
>TRBV7-8|few|-|TRBJ1-1
CASSLGRVTEAFF
TGTGCCAGCAGCTTAGGGCGTGTCACTGAAGCTTTCTTT
>TRBV5-1|few|-|TRBJ2-7
CASSFDGTYEQYF
TGCGCCAGCAGCTTCGACGGAACCTACGAGCAGTACTTC
>TRBV7-9|once|-|TRBJ2-7
CASSPSLVSYEQYF
TGTGCCAGCAGCCCTAGTTTAGTTTCCTACGAGCAGTACTTC
>TRBV6-1|-|-|TRBJ2-1
CASTQDHYNEQFF
TGTGCCAGCACCCAGGACCATTACAATGAGCAGTTCTTC
>TRBV12-3/TRBV12-4|many|-|TRBJ1-1
CASSAGGTMGTEAFF
TGTGCCAGCAGTGCCGGGGGGACAATGGGTACTGAAGCTTTCTTT
>TRBV7-2|few|-|TRBJ1-4
CASSLGVQFNEKLFF
TGTGCCAGCAGCTTAGGGGTACAGTTTAATGAAAAACTGTTTTTT
>TRBV5-1|few|-|TRBJ2-5
CASSYRDLGATQYF
TGCGCCAGCAGCTACCGGGACCTAGGAGCGACCCAGTACTTC
>TRBV20-1|-|TRBD1|TRBJ2-7
CSARGEGQGGYEQYF
TGCAGTGCTAGAGGGGAGGGACAGGGGGGCTACGAGCAGTACTTC
>TRBV6-5|-|TRBD2|TRBJ2-2
CASSSLAGKDTGELFF
TGTGCCAGCAGTTCACTAGCGGGGAAGGACACCGGGGAGCTGTTTTTT
>TRBV5-1|many|-|TRBJ2-5
CASSLRQETQYF
TGTGCCAGCAGCTTGCGGCAAGAGACCCAGTACTTC
>TRBV28|few|TRBD1|TRBJ1-6
CASRGTPGQGRSPLHF
TGTGCCAGCAGGGGGACCCCGGGACAGGGGAGGTCACCCCTCCACTTT
>TRBV20-1|-|-|TRBJ2-4
CSASRAGVGKNIQYF
TGCAGTGCTAGCCGAGCCGGGGTGGGCAAAAACATTCAGTACTTC
>TRBV20-1|-|-|TRBJ1-1
CSARRSGGIAEAFF
TGCAGTGCCCGTCGATCGGGGGGTATCGCTGAAGCTTTCTTT
>TRBV5-1|-|-|TRBJ2-5
CASSLGPPEETQYF
TGCGCCAGCAGCTTGGGGCCCCCCGAAGAGACCCAGTACTTC
>TRBV20-1|few|-|TRBJ1-1
CSAREQVEAFF
TGCAGTGCTAGGGAACAGGTGGAAGCTTTCTTT
>TRBV12-3/TRBV12-4|many|-|TRBJ2-7
CASSASYEQYF
TGTGCCAGCAGTGCCTCCTACGAGCAGTACTTC
>TRBV6-8|-|-|TRBJ1-1
CASTPGRTEAFF
TGTGCCAGCACCCCAGGGAGGACTGAAGCTTTCTTT
>TRBV6-1|-|-|TRBJ2-7
CASVQQGKRYEQYF
TGTGCCAGCGTACAGCAGGGGAAGAGGTACGAGCAGTACTTC
>TRBV7-9|-|-|TRBJ2-2
CASSLAQGGTTGELFF
TGTGCCAGCAGCTTAGCCCAGGGGGGGACCACCGGGGAGCTGTTTTTT
>TRBV5-1|-|-|TRBJ2-1
CASSLTGEVSYNEQFF
TGCGCCAGCAGCTTGACTGGGGAGGTCAGCTACAATGAGCAGTTCTTC
>TRBV20-1|-|TRBD2|TRBJ2-7
CSASYASGYEQYF
TGCAGTGCTAGTTATGCTAGCGGCTACGAGCAGTACTTC